The clone carrying this TCR beta chain occurred a few times. Its matching antigen is unknown. TCRdb ran MiXCR on the 5' RACE reads and lists one entry per CDR3 protein. Of about 660,000 distinct CDR3 sequences listed, 8.5% to 9.5% were seen once; the top ten hold about 0.98%. This CDR3 comprises 12 residues. V lost 7 bases to trimming and J lost 12 bases, with 16 bases between them. This sample was included in a study of identical twins. Notes on the study in general: Conclusions leaned on cross-sectional statistical analysis and did not track the same donors over time.

The same sample was also studied in work on yellow fever vaccine responses in identical twins.

V gene TRBV12-3 or TRBV12-4 combines with J gene TRBJ2-1; the D gene is possibly TRBD1 (6 bases). What was sequenced was PBMCs. This sequence was found in a young woman in good health. The CDR3 sequence is CASTLGQTRQFF. CDR3 DNA sequence: TGTGCCAGCACCCTAGGACAGACCCGGCAGTTCTTC.